A selection of T cell receptor beta chains follows, all from one sample in a study of cytomegalovirus exposure and HLA in healthy donors. Repertoires were generated with immunoSEQ multiplex PCR, while TCRdb's copy carries only in-frame clones and drops some. The table lists about 240,000 clones, more than 75% of them singletons. Sequencing was performed on PBMCs. These receptors originate from a woman aged 25 to 39 in good health and CMV-seropositive. The CDR3 runs from the conserved cysteine through the conserved F or W. D genes are given only for firm matches. The size of a clone is reported for some rows only, either as once, few or many, or as a class for expanded clones.

DNA: TGTGCCAGCAGTTACTCGATGATGGGACAGTCCTATGGCTACACCTTC
CDR3: CASSYSMMGQSYGYTF
size: .
D: TRBD1
V: TRBV6-5
J: TRBJ1-2

DNA: TGTGCCAGTCGGCCCAACGGAAGGACAGTAGGCTACACCTTC
CDR3: CASRPNGRTVGYTF
size: few
D: .
V: TRBV19
J: TRBJ1-2

DNA: TGTGCCAGCAGACCGACAGGGAACTACGAGCAGTACTTC
CDR3: CASRPTGNYEQYF
size: .
D: TRBD1
V: TRBV5-4
J: TRBJ2-7

DNA: TGTGCCAGCAGCAAAAGAGGGCGGGAAGCTTTCTTT
CDR3: CASSKRGREAFF
size: .
D: .
V: TRBV21-1
J: TRBJ1-1

DNA: TGTGCCAGCAGCCTAGAATGGACTACTGACTACAATGAGCAGTTCTTC
CDR3: CASSLEWTTDYNEQFF
size: .
D: .
V: TRBV7-3
J: TRBJ2-1

DNA: TGTGCCAGCAGCCCCGTGACAGGGCAGAATGAAAAACTGTTTTTT
CDR3: CASSPVTGQNEKLFF
size: .
D: TRBD1
V: TRBV11-3
J: TRBJ1-4

DNA: TGTGCCAGCAGCTCCAGAGGGGGGGCCGGCGGAAACACCATATATTTT
CDR3: CASSSRGGAGGNTIYF
size: few
D: .
V: TRBV9
J: TRBJ1-3

DNA: TGTGCCAGCAGCTCTTGGACTAGCGGGGGATCCTACGAGCAGTACTTC
CDR3: CASSSWTSGGSYEQYF
size: .
D: TRBD2
V: TRBV11-2
J: TRBJ2-7

DNA: TGTGCCAGCAGGACAGACAGACCCGAGCAGTTCTTC
CDR3: CASRTDRPEQFF
size: .
D: .
V: TRBV6-1
J: TRBJ2-1

DNA: TGTGCCAGTAGTATCGTCGGCAATCAGCCCCAGCATTTT
CDR3: CASSIVGNQPQHF
size: .
D: .
V: TRBV19
J: TRBJ1-5

DNA: TGTGCCAGCAGTTACTTGGCGGGAGAGGTCTACGAGCAGTACTTC
CDR3: CASSYLAGEVYEQYF
size: .
D: TRBD2
V: TRBV6-6
J: TRBJ2-7

DNA: TGTGCTAGTGCCCCCCCAGGGGTAGGCAATCAGCCCCAGCATTTT
CDR3: CASAPPGVGNQPQHF
size: .
D: .
V: TRBV12-5
J: TRBJ1-5

DNA: TGTGCCAGCAGTGTGGAGGCTCGCAATCAGCCCCAGCATTTT
CDR3: CASSVEARNQPQHF
size: .
D: .
V: TRBV2
J: TRBJ1-5

DNA: TGTGCCAGCAGGCTGGGGGACTCTACTGGAGAGACCCAGTACTTC
CDR3: CASRLGDSTGETQYF
size: .
D: .
V: TRBV2
J: TRBJ2-5

DNA: TGCGCCAGCACCATCGGGACAGTAGAAGAAGCTTTCTTT
CDR3: CASTIGTVEEAFF
size: .
D: TRBD1
V: TRBV5-1
J: TRBJ1-1

DNA: TGTGCCAGCAGCTTAGAGCTAGCGGGAGGCGGTGATGAGCAGTTCTTC
CDR3: CASSLELAGGGDEQFF
size: .
D: TRBD2
V: TRBV11-2
J: TRBJ2-1

DNA: TGTGCCAGCAACCTCGACAGGGGAAACACCATATATTTT
CDR3: CASNLDRGNTIYF
size: .
D: .
V: TRBV2
J: TRBJ1-3

DNA: TGCGCCAGCAGCTTGGGAGGGTCCTACAATGAGCAGTTCTTC
CDR3: CASSLGGSYNEQFF
size: .
D: .
V: TRBV5-1
J: TRBJ2-1

DNA: TGTGCCAGTAGTATAGACCCACAGGAGATGGCTTTCTTT
CDR3: CASSIDPQEMAFF
size: .
D: .
V: TRBV19
J: TRBJ1-1

DNA: TGTGCCAGCAGTGACCAGGGTTCGGGCGAAAAACTGTTTTTT
CDR3: CASSDQGSGEKLFF
size: .
D: .
V: TRBV6-1
J: TRBJ1-4

DNA: TGTGCCAGCAGCTTTCGGACTCGCCGAGGGGGAGCTTTCTTT
CDR3: CASSFRTRRGGAFF
size: .
D: .
V: TRBV28
J: TRBJ1-1

DNA: TGTGCCAGCTCAACAGGGTTAAACACTGAAGCTTTCTTT
CDR3: CASSTGLNTEAFF
size: once
D: .
V: TRBV18
J: TRBJ1-1

DNA: TGTGCCAGTAGTAACAGGGGTGTCCCTGAAGCTTTCTTT
CDR3: CASSNRGVPEAFF
size: once
D: TRBD1
V: TRBV19
J: TRBJ1-1

DNA: TGTGCCAGCAGCCACGGTACCGGGGAGCTGTTTTTT
CDR3: CASSHGTGELFF
size: .
D: .
V: TRBV7-9
J: TRBJ2-2

DNA: TGTGCTACTCGAGGTGCCGCCAAAAACATTCAGTACTTC
CDR3: CATRGAAKNIQYF
size: .
D: .
V: TRBV12-5
J: TRBJ2-4

DNA: TGTGCCAGTCAAAGAATTCTACAGGGTAATGAAAAACTGTTTTTT
CDR3: CASQRILQGNEKLFF
size: .
D: .
V: TRBV19
J: TRBJ1-4

DNA: TGCGCCAGCAGCTCCTCTAGCGGGGGGTGGGACAATGAGCAGTTCTTC
CDR3: CASSSSSGGWDNEQFF
size: few
D: TRBD2
V: TRBV5-1
J: TRBJ2-1

DNA: TGTGCCAGCAGTGAAGCTCTAGGTGGGAGCACAGATACGCAGTATTTT
CDR3: CASSEALGGSTDTQYF
size: .
D: .
V: TRBV6-1
J: TRBJ2-3

DNA: TGTGCCACCGAATTGGGACTAGCGTTCACCGGGGAGCTGTTTTTT
CDR3: CATELGLAFTGELFF
size: .
D: TRBD2
V: TRBV11-3
J: TRBJ2-2

DNA: TGTGCCAGCAGCTTAGAAGCAGGGGCAATCTATGGCTACACCTTC
CDR3: CASSLEAGAIYGYTF
size: .
D: .
V: TRBV7-2
J: TRBJ1-2

DNA: TGCAGCGTTGAAGGGGGAGACTACGAGCAGTACTTC
CDR3: CSVEGGDYEQYF
size: .
D: .
V: TRBV29-1
J: TRBJ2-7

DNA: TGTGCCAGCAGCTCGGACAGTGCTCGGGACGGCTACACCTTC
CDR3: CASSSDSARDGYTF
size: few
D: .
V: TRBV7-6
J: TRBJ1-2

DNA: TGTGCCAGCAGCGTAGTCCTAGCAGACTACAATGAGCAGTTCTTC
CDR3: CASSVVLADYNEQFF
size: .
D: .
V: TRBV9
J: TRBJ2-1

DNA: TGTAGCGTTGGGTCCGGGAACACTGAAGCTTTCTTT
CDR3: CSVGSGNTEAFF
size: once
D: .
V: TRBV29-1
J: TRBJ1-1

DNA: TGTGCCAGCAGCCGCCTCCGGGACACCCTGGGAAACACCATATATTTT
CDR3: CASSRLRDTLGNTIYF
size: .
D: .
V: TRBV2
J: TRBJ1-3

DNA: TGTGCCAGCAGTAGGGACAGGGATCTCGGCTACACCTTC
CDR3: CASSRDRDLGYTF
size: once
D: TRBD1
V: TRBV6-5
J: TRBJ1-2

DNA: TGTGCCAGCAGCTTTGGTAGCGGGCTCACTAGCACAGATACGCAGTATTTT
CDR3: CASSFGSGLTSTDTQYF
size: .
D: TRBD2
V: TRBV7-3
J: TRBJ2-3

DNA: TGCGCCAGCAGCCAAGTATGGGACAGAGATTACTACGAGCAGTACTTC
CDR3: CASSQVWDRDYYEQYF
size: .
D: TRBD1
V: TRBV4-1
J: TRBJ2-7

DNA: TGTGCCAGCAGACCCGACAGGGGGCGAGAAAAACTGTTTTTT
CDR3: CASRPDRGREKLFF
size: once
D: TRBD1
V: TRBV5-4
J: TRBJ1-4

DNA: TGTGCCAGTAGTACAGGGACAGCCAATTACGAGCAGTACTTC
CDR3: CASSTGTANYEQYF
size: .
D: TRBD1
V: TRBV19
J: TRBJ2-7

DNA: TGTGCCAGCAGCAGTAACGGGACTAGCGGGAATAATGAGCAGTTCTTC
CDR3: CASSSNGTSGNNEQFF
size: once
D: .
V: TRBV21-1
J: TRBJ2-1

DNA: TGTGCCAGCAGTCTGACTAGCGGGAGTGTTGGGGAGCTGTTTTTT
CDR3: CASSLTSGSVGELFF
size: .
D: TRBD2
V: TRBV27
J: TRBJ2-2

DNA: TGTGCCAGCAGCTTCAACAGGGATGGCTACACCTTC
CDR3: CASSFNRDGYTF
size: .
D: .
V: TRBV5-5
J: TRBJ1-2

DNA: TGTGCCAGCAGTCTCGAGGAGGGGCAGCCCCAGCATTTT
CDR3: CASSLEEGQPQHF
size: .
D: .
V: TRBV6-5
J: TRBJ1-5

DNA: TGTGCCAGCAGGACAGACGGCCGGGAGCAGTACTTC
CDR3: CASRTDGREQYF
size: few
D: .
V: TRBV6-1
J: TRBJ2-7

DNA: TGCAGTGCTTTGGACAAGTACGAGCAGTACTTC
CDR3: CSALDKYEQYF
size: .
D: .
V: TRBV20-1
J: TRBJ2-7

DNA: TGTGCCAGCAGCTTGGACAGCGAGACCTACGAGCAGTACTTC
CDR3: CASSLDSETYEQYF
size: .
D: .
V: TRBV7-2
J: TRBJ2-7

DNA: TGTGCTAGTGGTTTGATCATGGAGACCCAGTACTTC
CDR3: CASGLIMETQYF
size: .
D: .
V: TRBV12-5
J: TRBJ2-5

DNA: TGTGCCAGTAGTATGCCCCACAGACCGAATAGCAATCAGCCCCAGCATTTT
CDR3: CASSMPHRPNSNQPQHF
size: .
D: .
V: TRBV19
J: TRBJ1-5

DNA: TGTGCCACCGGTGGACAGCCACTTAATCAGCCCCAGCATTTT
CDR3: CATGGQPLNQPQHF
size: .
D: .
V: TRBV2
J: TRBJ1-5

DNA: TGTGCCACCACCCTCAGGGTGAACACTGAAGCTTTCTTT
CDR3: CATTLRVNTEAFF
size: .
D: .
V: TRBV15
J: TRBJ1-1

DNA: TGTGCCAGCAGCGTAGTTCCCATCAGCACAGATACGCAGTATTTT
CDR3: CASSVVPISTDTQYF
size: .
D: .
V: TRBV9
J: TRBJ2-3

DNA: TGTGCCAGCAGCCCCCGGTCCGGGGGCAATCAGCCCCAGCATTTT
CDR3: CASSPRSGGNQPQHF
size: .
D: .
V: TRBV21-1
J: TRBJ1-5